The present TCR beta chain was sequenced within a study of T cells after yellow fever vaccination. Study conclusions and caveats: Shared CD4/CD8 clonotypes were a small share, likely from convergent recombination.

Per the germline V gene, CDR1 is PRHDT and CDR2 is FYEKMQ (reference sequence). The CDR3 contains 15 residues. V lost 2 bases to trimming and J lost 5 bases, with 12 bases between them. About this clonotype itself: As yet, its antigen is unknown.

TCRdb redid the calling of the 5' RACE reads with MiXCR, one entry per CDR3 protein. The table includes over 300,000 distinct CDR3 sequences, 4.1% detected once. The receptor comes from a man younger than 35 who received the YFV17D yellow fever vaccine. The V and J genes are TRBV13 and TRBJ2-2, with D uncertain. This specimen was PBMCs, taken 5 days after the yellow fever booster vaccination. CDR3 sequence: CASSLRLFNTGELFF. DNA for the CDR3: TGTGCCAGCAGCTTAAGGTTATTCAATACCGGGGAGCTGTTTTTT.